Listed below are T cell receptor beta chains from one sample, sequenced in a study of glioma-infiltrating T cells. One entry per CDR3 protein results from TCRdb running MiXCR on the multiplex PCR reads. The data contain fewer than 500,000 distinct CDR3 sequences, 41% of them singletons. Material: glioma tissue, nonneoplastic brain tissue, or PBMCs (not recorded which). These receptors were taken from a human donor with low-grade glioma or glioblastoma, undergoing nonglioma brain surgery, or in good health (not recorded which). CDR3s include the opening cysteine and the closing phenylalanine or tryptophan. The D gene is left open where the match is weak. Size tells how often a clone was seen (once, few, many) or the class of an expanded clone, and some rows leave it out.

V gene: TRBV28; clone size: .; J gene: TRBJ2-3; D gene: TRBD2; CDR3 protein: CASSYPAGDAQYF; CDR3 DNA: TGTGCCAGCAGCTACCCCGCGGGGGATGCGCAGTATTTT
V gene: TRBV7-2; clone size: .; J gene: TRBJ2-1; D gene: TRBD2; CDR3 protein: CASSQRGGPGNEQFF; CDR3 DNA: TGTGCCAGCAGCCAACGCGGGGGGCCTGGGAATGAGCAGTTCTTC
V gene: TRBV9; clone size: .; J gene: TRBJ2-7; D gene: .; CDR3 protein: CASSSERGYEQYF; CDR3 DNA: TGTGCCAGCAGCTCAGAACGGGGCTACGAGCAGTACTTC
V gene: TRBV4-3; clone size: .; J gene: TRBJ2-7; D gene: TRBD2; CDR3 protein: CASSLLAGAPGYEQYF; CDR3 DNA: TGCGCCAGCAGCCTATTAGCGGGAGCCCCGGGTTACGAGCAGTACTTC
V gene: TRBV20-1; clone size: few; J gene: TRBJ2-1; D gene: TRBD2; CDR3 protein: CSAREGTSANEQFF; CDR3 DNA: TGCAGTGCTAGGGAGGGGACTAGCGCCAATGAGCAGTTCTTC
V gene: TRBV20-1; clone size: once; J gene: TRBJ2-3; D gene: TRBD2; CDR3 protein: CSASRIAGGPIADTQYF; CDR3 DNA: TGCAGTGCTAGTCGAATAGCGGGAGGGCCAATCGCAGATACGCAGTATTTT
V gene: TRBV7-2; clone size: .; J gene: TRBJ2-7; D gene: TRBD2; CDR3 protein: CASSTGLANSYEQYF; CDR3 DNA: TGTGCCAGCAGCACGGGACTAGCGAACTCCTACGAGCAGTACTTC
V gene: TRBV6-6; clone size: .; J gene: TRBJ2-7; D gene: TRBD2; CDR3 protein: CASSRLAGASYEQYF; CDR3 DNA: TGTGCCAGCAGTAGACTAGCGGGAGCTTCCTACGAGCAGTACTTC
V gene: TRBV27; clone size: many; J gene: TRBJ1-1; D gene: .; CDR3 protein: CASSSASSNTEAFF; CDR3 DNA: TGTGCCAGCAGTTCCGCCAGTTCGAACACTGAAGCTTTCTTT
V gene: TRBV7-2; clone size: few; J gene: TRBJ2-7; D gene: TRBD2; CDR3 protein: CASSLRSLAGSPAASKDEQYF; CDR3 DNA: TGTGCCAGCAGCTTACGGTCACTAGCGGGTTCTCCCGCCGCGAGCAAGGACGAGCAGTACTTC
V gene: TRBV27; clone size: many; J gene: TRBJ2-2; D gene: TRBD2; CDR3 protein: CASSRSGRYTGELFF; CDR3 DNA: TGTGCCAGCAGCCGTAGCGGGAGGTACACCGGGGAGCTGTTTTTT
V gene: TRBV20-1; clone size: .; J gene: TRBJ2-7; D gene: TRBD2; CDR3 protein: CSARASGSSEQYF; CDR3 DNA: TGCAGTGCTAGGGCTAGCGGGAGCTCCGAGCAGTACTTC
V gene: TRBV28; clone size: .; J gene: TRBJ2-5; D gene: TRBD1; CDR3 protein: CASRHRGRETQYF; CDR3 DNA: TGTGCCAGCAGACACAGGGGGCGAGAGACCCAGTACTTC
V gene: TRBV5-1; clone size: .; J gene: TRBJ2-2; D gene: .; CDR3 protein: CASSPDQTGELFF; CDR3 DNA: TGCGCCAGCAGCCCCGACCAGACCGGGGAGCTGTTTTTT
V gene: TRBV11-2; clone size: many; J gene: TRBJ1-5; D gene: .; CDR3 protein: CASSLDRGRYSNQPQHF; CDR3 DNA: TGTGCCAGCAGCTTAGATCGGGGGAGATATAGCAATCAGCCCCAGCATTTT
V gene: TRBV14; clone size: .; J gene: TRBJ2-1; D gene: .; CDR3 protein: CASMNGEGNEQFF; CDR3 DNA: TGTGCCAGCATGAACGGAGAGGGTAATGAGCAGTTCTTC
V gene: TRBV29-1; clone size: .; J gene: TRBJ2-1; D gene: .; CDR3 protein: CSVEDLTAGDNEQFF; CDR3 DNA: TGCAGCGTTGAGGATCTGACAGCGGGCGACAATGAGCAGTTCTTC
V gene: TRBV24-1; clone size: many; J gene: TRBJ1-5; D gene: .; CDR3 protein: CATREDSNQPQHF; CDR3 DNA: TGTGCCACCCGTGAGGACAGCAATCAGCCCCAGCATTTT
V gene: TRBV28; clone size: few; J gene: TRBJ2-7; D gene: TRBD2; CDR3 protein: CASTHPGGDWYEQYF; CDR3 DNA: TGTGCCAGCACCCACCCGGGGGGTGACTGGTACGAGCAGTACTTC
V gene: TRBV7-2; clone size: few; J gene: TRBJ2-7; D gene: .; CDR3 protein: CASSLEPRSVEQYF; CDR3 DNA: TGTGCCAGCAGCTTAGAACCCCGGTCGGTTGAGCAGTACTTC
V gene: TRBV6-1; clone size: .; J gene: TRBJ1-2; D gene: .; CDR3 protein: CASSVDRSYGYTF; CDR3 DNA: TGTGCCAGCAGCGTCGACAGGAGCTATGGCTACACCTTC
V gene: TRBV29-1; clone size: .; J gene: TRBJ1-4; D gene: TRBD1; CDR3 protein: CSVEIGTDNEKLFF; CDR3 DNA: TGCAGCGTTGAGATCGGGACAGATAATGAAAAACTGTTTTTT
V gene: TRBV7-8; clone size: few; J gene: TRBJ2-1; D gene: TRBD2; CDR3 protein: CASSFPNRGTSGQYNEQFF; CDR3 DNA: TGTGCCAGCAGCTTCCCCAACAGGGGGACTAGCGGTCAATACAATGAGCAGTTCTTC
V gene: TRBV27; clone size: few; J gene: TRBJ2-7; D gene: .; CDR3 protein: CASSRTVIFDEQYF; CDR3 DNA: TGTGCCAGCAGTAGGACAGTTATATTCGACGAGCAGTACTTC
V gene: TRBV2; clone size: few; J gene: TRBJ2-5; D gene: .; CDR3 protein: CAGAISSFRETQYF; CDR3 DNA: TGTGCCGGGGCCATCTCGTCTTTTCGGGAGACCCAGTACTTC
V gene: TRBV12-3/TRBV12-4; clone size: .; J gene: TRBJ1-2; D gene: .; CDR3 protein: CASIKVRDGNYGYTF; CDR3 DNA: TGTGCCAGCATCAAAGTTAGGGACGGGAACTATGGCTACACCTTC
V gene: TRBV5-1; clone size: .; J gene: TRBJ2-7; D gene: TRBD2; CDR3 protein: CASRPTGTSGSYEQYF; CDR3 DNA: TGCGCCAGCAGGCCAACCGGGACTAGCGGCTCCTACGAGCAGTACTTC
V gene: TRBV28; clone size: .; J gene: TRBJ2-2; D gene: .; CDR3 protein: CASSRQSNTGELFF; CDR3 DNA: TGTGCCAGCAGTAGACAGTCGAACACCGGGGAGCTGTTTTTT
V gene: TRBV19; clone size: .; J gene: TRBJ2-1; D gene: TRBD1; CDR3 protein: CASSKGQGVYNEQFF; CDR3 DNA: TGTGCCAGTAGTAAGGGACAGGGGGTATACAATGAGCAGTTCTTC
V gene: TRBV7-9; clone size: .; J gene: TRBJ2-3; D gene: TRBD2; CDR3 protein: CASSSRGSGTDTQYF; CDR3 DNA: TGTGCCAGCAGCTCCCGGGGTAGCGGGACGGATACGCAGTATTTT
V gene: TRBV4-3; clone size: .; J gene: TRBJ2-7; D gene: TRBD1; CDR3 protein: CASSQVGQGVSYEQYF; CDR3 DNA: TGCGCCAGCAGCCAGGTCGGACAGGGGGTCTCCTACGAGCAGTACTTC
V gene: TRBV28; clone size: .; J gene: TRBJ2-1; D gene: TRBD2; CDR3 protein: CASRGTSPREQFF; CDR3 DNA: TGTGCCAGCAGGGGGACTAGCCCTCGTGAGCAGTTCTTC
V gene: TRBV2; clone size: .; J gene: TRBJ2-3; D gene: TRBD2; CDR3 protein: CASSFPREGVTDTQYF; CDR3 DNA: TGTGCCAGCAGTTTTCCCCGGGAGGGGGTCACAGATACGCAGTATTTT
V gene: TRBV7-9; clone size: .; J gene: TRBJ2-5; D gene: TRBD2; CDR3 protein: CASSFRLAGPLGETQYF; CDR3 DNA: TGTGCCAGCAGCTTCAGACTAGCGGGACCCTTGGGGGAGACCCAGTACTTC
V gene: TRBV12-3/TRBV12-4; clone size: .; J gene: TRBJ2-7; D gene: .; CDR3 protein: CAISDKGETYEQHF; CDR3 DNA: TGTGCCATCAGTGATAAGGGGGAAACCTACGAGCAGCACTTC
V gene: TRBV20-1; clone size: .; J gene: TRBJ2-1; D gene: .; CDR3 protein: CSASDRGNEQFF; CDR3 DNA: TGCAGTGCTAGCGACAGAGGCAATGAGCAGTTCTTC
V gene: TRBV3-1; clone size: .; J gene: TRBJ2-7; D gene: .; CDR3 protein: CASSHSRPYEQYF; CDR3 DNA: TGTGCCAGCAGCCATAGCCGTCCCTACGAGCAGTACTTC
V gene: TRBV27; clone size: .; J gene: TRBJ2-1; D gene: TRBD1; CDR3 protein: CASSSGQGAQNEKFF; CDR3 DNA: TGTGCCAGCAGTTCGGGACAGGGGGCTCAAAATGAGAAGTTCTTC
V gene: TRBV18; clone size: few; J gene: TRBJ1-1; D gene: TRBD1; CDR3 protein: CASSPSRQGNTEAFF; CDR3 DNA: TGTGCCAGCTCACCAAGTCGACAGGGAAACACTGAAGCTTTCTTT
V gene: TRBV6-2/TRBV6-3; clone size: many; J gene: TRBJ2-3; D gene: TRBD2; CDR3 protein: CASSFGLAGEDTDTQYF; CDR3 DNA: TGTGCCAGCAGTTTCGGACTAGCGGGAGAGGACACAGATACGCAGTATTTT
V gene: TRBV6-2/TRBV6-3; clone size: .; J gene: TRBJ2-3; D gene: TRBD1; CDR3 protein: CASSYSTGGSGDTQYF; CDR3 DNA: TGTGCCAGCAGTTACTCCACAGGGGGCTCAGGGGATACGCAGTATTTT
V gene: TRBV28; clone size: few; J gene: TRBJ2-2; D gene: .; CDR3 protein: CASSLLASNTGELFF; CDR3 DNA: TGTGCCAGCAGCCTTCTAGCGTCGAACACCGGGGAGCTGTTTTTT
V gene: TRBV15; clone size: many; J gene: TRBJ1-1; D gene: .; CDR3 protein: CATSIRVTGTEAFF; CDR3 DNA: TGTGCCACCAGCATAAGGGTCACGGGCACTGAAGCTTTCTTT
V gene: TRBV11-1; clone size: few; J gene: TRBJ2-3; D gene: .; CDR3 protein: CASSLEPQAGGSDTQYF; CDR3 DNA: TGTGCCAGCAGCTTAGAACCCCAGGCAGGGGGGTCAGATACGCAGTATTTT
V gene: TRBV3-1; clone size: .; J gene: TRBJ2-2; D gene: .; CDR3 protein: CASSQAQGRANPNTGELFF; CDR3 DNA: TGTGCCAGCAGCCAAGCACAAGGACGGGCGAATCCTAACACCGGGGAGCTGTTTTTT
V gene: TRBV6-2/TRBV6-3; clone size: many; J gene: TRBJ2-1; D gene: TRBD2; CDR3 protein: CASSYGSGSYNEQFF; CDR3 DNA: TGTGCCAGCAGTTACGGTAGCGGGAGTTATAATGAGCAGTTCTTC
V gene: TRBV18; clone size: few; J gene: TRBJ1-1; D gene: .; CDR3 protein: CASSPRAGLEDTEAFF; CDR3 DNA: TGTGCCAGCTCACCACGCGCGGGCTTGGAGGACACTGAAGCTTTCTTT
V gene: TRBV29-1; clone size: .; J gene: TRBJ1-1; D gene: .; CDR3 protein: CSVGVGLPEAFF; CDR3 DNA: TGCAGCGTTGGGGTAGGTTTACCTGAAGCTTTCTTT
V gene: TRBV19; clone size: .; J gene: TRBJ1-1; D gene: .; CDR3 protein: CASSMGYYTEAFF; CDR3 DNA: TGTGCCAGTAGTATGGGATACTACACTGAAGCTTTCTTT
V gene: TRBV3-1; clone size: .; J gene: TRBJ2-3; D gene: TRBD2; CDR3 protein: CASSSVAGGKDTQYF; CDR3 DNA: TGTGCCAGCAGCTCGGTAGCGGGAGGTAAAGATACGCAGTATTTT
V gene: TRBV20-1; clone size: once; J gene: TRBJ2-7; D gene: .; CDR3 protein: CSAGRSGTRTTCEQYF; CDR3 DNA: TGCAGTGCTGGGCGGTCCGGGACCCGAACAACCTGCGAGCAGTACTTC
V gene: TRBV20-1; clone size: few; J gene: TRBJ1-1; D gene: .; CDR3 protein: CSATGMNTEAFF; CDR3 DNA: TGCAGTGCAACGGGGATGAACACTGAAGCTTTCTTT
V gene: TRBV29-1; clone size: .; J gene: TRBJ2-7; D gene: .; CDR3 protein: CSVEDVGGWGYEQYF; CDR3 DNA: TGCAGCGTTGAAGATGTCGGGGGCTGGGGCTACGAGCAGTACTTC
V gene: TRBV7-2; clone size: .; J gene: TRBJ2-1; D gene: .; CDR3 protein: CASRRDRGTAGGHNEQFF; CDR3 DNA: TGTGCCAGCAGGCGCGACAGGGGGACAGCGGGAGGGCACAATGAGCAGTTCTTC
V gene: TRBV14; clone size: .; J gene: TRBJ2-1; D gene: TRBD1; CDR3 protein: CASGQGIEQFF; CDR3 DNA: TGTGCCAGCGGACAGGGAATTGAGCAGTTCTTC
V gene: TRBV7-9; clone size: few; J gene: TRBJ1-5; D gene: .; CDR3 protein: CASSSPIGHQPQHF; CDR3 DNA: TGTGCCAGCAGCTCTCCCATCGGCCATCAGCCCCAGCATTTT
V gene: TRBV11-2; clone size: .; J gene: TRBJ1-2; D gene: .; CDR3 protein: CASSPEGYGYTF; CDR3 DNA: TGTGCCAGCAGCCCCGAGGGCTATGGCTACACCTTC